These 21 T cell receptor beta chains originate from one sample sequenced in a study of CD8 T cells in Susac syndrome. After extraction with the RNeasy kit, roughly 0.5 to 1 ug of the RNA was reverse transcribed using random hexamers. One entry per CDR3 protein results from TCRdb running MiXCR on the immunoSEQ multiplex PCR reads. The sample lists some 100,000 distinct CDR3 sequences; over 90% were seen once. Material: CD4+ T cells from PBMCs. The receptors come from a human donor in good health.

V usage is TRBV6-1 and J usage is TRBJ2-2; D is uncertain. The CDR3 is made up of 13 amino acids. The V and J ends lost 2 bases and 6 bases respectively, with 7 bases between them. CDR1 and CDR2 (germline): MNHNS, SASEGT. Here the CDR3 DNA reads TGTGCCAGCAGTGAATATGGGGCCGGGGAGCTGTTTTTT. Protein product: CASSEYGAGELFF.

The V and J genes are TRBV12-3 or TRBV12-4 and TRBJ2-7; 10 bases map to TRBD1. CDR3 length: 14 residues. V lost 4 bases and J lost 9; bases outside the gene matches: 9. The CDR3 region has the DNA TGTGCCAGCAGTTCCGGGACAGGGGCTAACGGGCAGTACTTC. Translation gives CASSSGTGANGQYF.

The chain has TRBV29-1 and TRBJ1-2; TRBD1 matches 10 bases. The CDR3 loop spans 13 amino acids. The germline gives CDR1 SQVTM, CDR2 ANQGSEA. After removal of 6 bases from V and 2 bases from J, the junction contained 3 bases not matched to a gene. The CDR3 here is CSVGTGVNYGYTF. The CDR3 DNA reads TGCAGCGTGGGGACAGGGGTGAACTATGGCTACACCTTC.

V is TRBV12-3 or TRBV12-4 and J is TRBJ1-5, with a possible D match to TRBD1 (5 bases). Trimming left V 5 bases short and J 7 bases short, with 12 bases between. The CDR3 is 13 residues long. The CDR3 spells CASSLAWGQPQHF. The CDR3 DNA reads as TGTGCCAGCAGTCTGGCGTGGGGGCAGCCCCAGCATTTT.

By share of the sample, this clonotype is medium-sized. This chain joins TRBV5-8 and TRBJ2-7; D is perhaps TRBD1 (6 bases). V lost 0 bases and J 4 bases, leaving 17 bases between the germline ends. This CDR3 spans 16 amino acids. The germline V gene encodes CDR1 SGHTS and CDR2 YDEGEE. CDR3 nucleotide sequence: TGTGCCAGCAGCTTGGAGGGGGATCCCTCTAGATACGAGCAGTACTTC. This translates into CASSLEGDPSRYEQYF.

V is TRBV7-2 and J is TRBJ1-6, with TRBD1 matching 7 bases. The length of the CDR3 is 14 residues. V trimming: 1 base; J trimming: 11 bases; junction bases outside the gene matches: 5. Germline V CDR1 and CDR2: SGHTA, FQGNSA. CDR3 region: CASSLGTGVAPLHF. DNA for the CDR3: TGTGCCAGCAGCTTAGGAACAGGGGTGGCACCCCTCCACTTT.

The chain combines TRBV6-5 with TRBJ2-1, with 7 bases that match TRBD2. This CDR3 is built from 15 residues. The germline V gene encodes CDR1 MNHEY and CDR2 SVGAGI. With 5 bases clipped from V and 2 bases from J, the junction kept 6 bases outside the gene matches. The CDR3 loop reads CASSPLSGTYNEQFF. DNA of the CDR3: TGTGCCAGCAGTCCCTTGAGCGGGACCTACAATGAGCAGTTCTTC.

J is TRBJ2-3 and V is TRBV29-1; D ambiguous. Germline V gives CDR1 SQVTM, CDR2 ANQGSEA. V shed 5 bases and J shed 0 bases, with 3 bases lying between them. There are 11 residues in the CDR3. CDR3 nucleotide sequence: TGCAGCGTTCTCAGCACAGATACGCAGTATTTT. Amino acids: CSVLSTDTQYF.

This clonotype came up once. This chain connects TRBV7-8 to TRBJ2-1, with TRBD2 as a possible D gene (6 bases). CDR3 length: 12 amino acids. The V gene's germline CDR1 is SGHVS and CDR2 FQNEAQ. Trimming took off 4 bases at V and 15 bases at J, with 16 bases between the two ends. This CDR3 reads CASSSRTMPTFF. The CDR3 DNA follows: TGTGCCAGCAGCTCGAGGACTATGCCGACGTTCTTC.

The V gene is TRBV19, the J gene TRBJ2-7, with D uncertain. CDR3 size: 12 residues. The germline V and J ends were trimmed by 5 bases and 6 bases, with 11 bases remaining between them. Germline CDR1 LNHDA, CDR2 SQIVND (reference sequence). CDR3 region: CASSVSNGEQYF. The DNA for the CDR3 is TGTGCCAGTAGTGTATCTAATGGCGAGCAGTACTTC.

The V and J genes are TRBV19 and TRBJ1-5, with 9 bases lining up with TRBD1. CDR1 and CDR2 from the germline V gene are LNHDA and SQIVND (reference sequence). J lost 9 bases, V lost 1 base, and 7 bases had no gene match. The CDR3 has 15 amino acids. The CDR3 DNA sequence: TGTGCCAGTAGTATAGCGGACAGGGGACAATGGCCCCAGCATTTT. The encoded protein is CASSIADRGQWPQHF.

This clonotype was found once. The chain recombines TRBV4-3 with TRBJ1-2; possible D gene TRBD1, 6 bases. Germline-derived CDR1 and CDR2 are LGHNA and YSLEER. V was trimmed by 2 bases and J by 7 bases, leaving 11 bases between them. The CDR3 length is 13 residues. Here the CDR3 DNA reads TGCGCCAGCAGCCAATCCCAGGGGCTTGGCTACACCTTC. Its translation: CASSQSQGLGYTF.

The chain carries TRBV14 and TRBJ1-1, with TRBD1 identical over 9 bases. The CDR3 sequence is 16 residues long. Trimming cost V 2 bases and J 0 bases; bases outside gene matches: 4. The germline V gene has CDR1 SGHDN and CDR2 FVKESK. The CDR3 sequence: CASSQTGTGMNTEAFF. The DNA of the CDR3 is TGTGCCAGCAGCCAAACCGGGACAGGGATGAACACTGAAGCTTTCTTT.

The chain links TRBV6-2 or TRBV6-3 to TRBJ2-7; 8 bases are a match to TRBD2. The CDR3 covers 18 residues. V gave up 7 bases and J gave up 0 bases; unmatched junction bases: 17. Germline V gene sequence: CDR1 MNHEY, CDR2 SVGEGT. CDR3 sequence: CASTINGLAGVSSYEQYF. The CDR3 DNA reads TGTGCCAGCACCATTAACGGCCTAGCGGGTGTCAGCTCCTACGAGCAGTACTTC.

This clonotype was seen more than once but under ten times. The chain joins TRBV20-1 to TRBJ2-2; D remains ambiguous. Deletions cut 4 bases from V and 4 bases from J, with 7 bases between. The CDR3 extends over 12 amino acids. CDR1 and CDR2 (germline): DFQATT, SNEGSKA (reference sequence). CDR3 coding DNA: TGCAGTGCTACTCGGGCCACCGGGGAGCTGTTTTTT. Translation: CSATRATGELFF.

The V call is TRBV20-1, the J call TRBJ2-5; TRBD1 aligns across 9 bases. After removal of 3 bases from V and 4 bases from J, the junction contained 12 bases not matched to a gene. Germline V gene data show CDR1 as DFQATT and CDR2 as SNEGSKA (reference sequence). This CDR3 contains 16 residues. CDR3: CSARGRTGDSSETQYF. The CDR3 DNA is TGCAGTGCTAGGGGCCGGACAGGGGATTCCTCAGAGACCCAGTACTTC.

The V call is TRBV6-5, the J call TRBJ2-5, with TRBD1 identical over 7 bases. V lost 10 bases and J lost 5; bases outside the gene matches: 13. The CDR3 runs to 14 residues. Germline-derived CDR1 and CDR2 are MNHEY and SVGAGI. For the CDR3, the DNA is TGTGCCACCTCGGACAGGAGGTCCGTCGAGACCCAGTACTTC. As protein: CATSDRRSVETQYF.

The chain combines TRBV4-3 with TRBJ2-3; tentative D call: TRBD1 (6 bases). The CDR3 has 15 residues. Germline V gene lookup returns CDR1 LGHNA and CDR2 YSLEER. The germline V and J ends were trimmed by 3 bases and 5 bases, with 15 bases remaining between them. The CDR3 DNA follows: TGCGCCAGCAGCCAGAAAAACAGGGCTGGAGATACGCAGTATTTT. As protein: CASSQKNRAGDTQYF.

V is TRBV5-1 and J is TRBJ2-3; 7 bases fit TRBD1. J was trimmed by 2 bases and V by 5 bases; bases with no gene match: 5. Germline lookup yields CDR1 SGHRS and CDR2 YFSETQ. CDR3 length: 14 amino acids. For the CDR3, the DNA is TGCGCCAGCAGATGGGACAGCTTCACAGATACGCAGTATTTT. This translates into CASRWDSFTDTQYF.

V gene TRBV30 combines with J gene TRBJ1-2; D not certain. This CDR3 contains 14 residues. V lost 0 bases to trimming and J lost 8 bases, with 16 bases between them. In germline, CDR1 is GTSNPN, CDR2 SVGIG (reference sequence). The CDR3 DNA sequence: TGTGCCTGGAGTGTATCCCGCCGTCTGGGCGGCTACACCTTC. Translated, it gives CAWSVSRRLGGYTF.

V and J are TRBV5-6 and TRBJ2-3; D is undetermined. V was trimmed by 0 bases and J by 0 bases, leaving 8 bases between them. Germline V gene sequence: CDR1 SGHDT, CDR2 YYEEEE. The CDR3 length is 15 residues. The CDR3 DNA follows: TGTGCCAGCAGCTTGGTTGGGGTGAGCACAGATACGCAGTATTTT. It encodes CASSLVGVSTDTQYF.